A single sample is the source of the 2 T cell receptor beta chains below, sequenced in a study of blood T cell repertoires in COVID-19. Clones were sequenced by immunoSEQ multiplex PCR, and TCRdb holds only the in-frame ones, with some missing. There are roughly 90,000 clones in the sample; roughly nine tenths occur only once, and roughly 2.3% lies in the top ten. Sequenced sample: peripheral blood. Receptors were obtained from a middle-aged man with acute or convalescent COVID-19.

V gene TRBV21-1 combines with J gene TRBJ2-5; the table assigns TRBD1, which was not confirmed against the DNA. TRBV21-1 is listed as a pseudogene. The length of the CDR3 is 15 residues. This CDR3 is CASSKGQDGEETQYF. CDR3 in DNA: TGTGCCAGCAGCAAGGGACAGGACGGTGAAGAGACCCAGTACTTC.

The chain is built from TRBV19 and TRBJ2-1; 7 bases align to TRBD1. After removal of 5 bases from V and 3 bases from J, the junction contained 10 bases not matched to a gene. The germline V gene has CDR1 LNHDA and CDR2 SQIVND (reference sequence). This CDR3 is built from 16 residues. CDR3 sequence (DNA): TGTGCCAGTAGTGGCCCAGACAGGGTAAACTACAATGAGCAGTTCTTC. It yields the protein CASSGPDRVNYNEQFF. Combining the CDR3 with reference TRBV19 and TRBJ2-1 gives the whole variable domain DGGITQSPKYLFRKEGQNVTLSCEQNLNHDAMYWYRQDPGQGLRLIYYSQIVNDFQKGDIAEGYSVSREKKESFPLTVTSAQKNPTAFYLCASSGPDRVNYNEQFFGPGTRLTVL.